Listed below are T cell receptor beta chains from one sample, sequenced in a study of PD-L1 blockade in urothelial cancer. Here immunoSEQ multiplex PCR was the method, and the copy in TCRdb shows in-frame clones only, minus some. The sample has tens of thousands of clones; around 84% are singletons. The material sequenced was PBMCs, taken around atezolizumab (anti-PD-L1) treatment. The receptors derive from a woman aged 70 to 79 with urothelial cancer. Each CDR3 is given with its conserved first and last residue. D genes are given only for firm matches. The size entry is marked missing in some rows and otherwise reads once, few, many or a size class.

clone_size: NA
v_call: TRBV5-1
d_call: TRBD1
j_call: TRBJ2-7
cdr3_nt: TGCGCCAGCAGCTTGTTGGACAGGGGAAACGAGCAGTACTTC
cdr3_aa: CASSLLDRGNEQYF

clone_size: once
v_call: TRBV5-1
d_call: TRBD2
j_call: TRBJ2-7
cdr3_nt: TGCGCCAGCAGCTTGGAAGCCGGGACTAGCGCTTACGAGCAGTACTTC
cdr3_aa: CASSLEAGTSAYEQYF

clone_size: NA
v_call: TRBV5-4
d_call: TRBD2
j_call: TRBJ2-2
cdr3_nt: TGTGCCAGCAGCCTTCTAGCGGGAGGTTTCACCGGGGAGCTGTTTTTT
cdr3_aa: CASSLLAGGFTGELFF

clone_size: NA
v_call: TRBV4-2
d_call: TRBD2
j_call: TRBJ2-2
cdr3_nt: TGTGCCAGCAGCCAAGATGAGATAGCGGGGGGGAACACCGGGGAGCTGTTTTTT
cdr3_aa: CASSQDEIAGGNTGELFF

clone_size: NA
v_call: TRBV30
d_call: TRBD1
j_call: TRBJ2-7
cdr3_nt: TGTGCCTGGAGTGGAACCGGGACAGGCTTATACGAGCAGTACTTC
cdr3_aa: CAWSGTGTGLYEQYF

clone_size: NA
v_call: TRBV4-2
d_call: TRBD1
j_call: TRBJ2-7
cdr3_nt: TGTGCCAGCAGCCAGGGGGGACAGGGGACCTCCTACGAGCAGTACTTC
cdr3_aa: CASSQGGQGTSYEQYF

clone_size: NA
v_call: TRBV9
d_call: TRBD2
j_call: TRBJ2-3
cdr3_nt: TGTGCCAGCAGCGGGACTAGCGGGGGAGGTGATACGCAGTATTTT
cdr3_aa: CASSGTSGGGDTQYF

clone_size: NA
v_call: TRBV28
d_call: NA
j_call: TRBJ2-1
cdr3_nt: TGTGCCAGCAGTTTAATCTCCGGGGGGCGCCTTTACAATGAGCAGTTCTTC
cdr3_aa: CASSLISGGRLYNEQFF

clone_size: NA
v_call: TRBV7-6
d_call: TRBD2
j_call: TRBJ2-1
cdr3_nt: TGTGCCAGCAGCTTAGTTGTCGGGAGGGGCGGGGAGCAGTTCTTC
cdr3_aa: CASSLVVGRGGEQFF

clone_size: NA
v_call: TRBV6-6
d_call: TRBD2
j_call: TRBJ2-2
cdr3_nt: TGTGCCAGCAGGCCAGCGGGGGGCACCGGGGAGCTGTTTTTT
cdr3_aa: CASRPAGGTGELFF

clone_size: few
v_call: TRBV7-2
d_call: NA
j_call: TRBJ1-6
cdr3_nt: TGTGCCAGCAGCTTAGCGGGCCCCCCAAATTCACCCCTCCACTTT
cdr3_aa: CASSLAGPPNSPLHF

clone_size: NA
v_call: TRBV5-4
d_call: NA
j_call: TRBJ2-7
cdr3_nt: TGTGCCAGCAGCTTGTCCGGTGGTGGGAGCTCCTACGAGCAGTACTTC
cdr3_aa: CASSLSGGGSSYEQYF

clone_size: NA
v_call: TRBV7-6
d_call: TRBD1
j_call: TRBJ2-7
cdr3_nt: TGTGCCAGCAGCTCAGGGGGACAGGACGAGCAGTACTTC
cdr3_aa: CASSSGGQDEQYF

clone_size: NA
v_call: TRBV4-3
d_call: NA
j_call: TRBJ1-4
cdr3_nt: TGCGCCAGCAGCCAAGATTTCGAACATAATGAAAAACTGTTTTTT
cdr3_aa: CASSQDFEHNEKLFF

clone_size: NA
v_call: TRBV6-1
d_call: NA
j_call: TRBJ2-7
cdr3_nt: TGTGCCAGCGAGGGACATTACGAGCAGTACTTC
cdr3_aa: CASEGHYEQYF

clone_size: NA
v_call: TRBV11-2
d_call: TRBD2
j_call: TRBJ2-2
cdr3_nt: TGTGCCAGCAGCTTAAATAGCGGGAGGGGGGAGCTGTTTTTT
cdr3_aa: CASSLNSGRGELFF

clone_size: NA
v_call: TRBV14
d_call: TRBD1
j_call: TRBJ2-1
cdr3_nt: TGTGCCAGTAAACAGGGGGCTAACTACAATGAGCAGTTCTTC
cdr3_aa: CASKQGANYNEQFF

clone_size: NA
v_call: TRBV27
d_call: NA
j_call: TRBJ2-3
cdr3_nt: TGTGCCAGCAGTTTTTATAGCACAGATACGCAGTATTTT
cdr3_aa: CASSFYSTDTQYF

clone_size: NA
v_call: TRBV6-1
d_call: TRBD2
j_call: TRBJ2-7
cdr3_nt: TGTGCCAGCAGTAGGACTAGCGAGTCCTACGAGCAGTACTTC
cdr3_aa: CASSRTSESYEQYF

clone_size: NA
v_call: TRBV2
d_call: NA
j_call: TRBJ2-2
cdr3_nt: TGTGCCAGCAGTGTGTTCGGGGGTGCCACCGGGGAGCTGTTTTTT
cdr3_aa: CASSVFGGATGELFF

clone_size: NA
v_call: TRBV19
d_call: NA
j_call: TRBJ2-3
cdr3_nt: TGTGCCAGTAGTATGGGGGCTAGCACAGATACGCAGTATTTT
cdr3_aa: CASSMGASTDTQYF

clone_size: few
v_call: TRBV5-6
d_call: NA
j_call: TRBJ2-7
cdr3_nt: TGTGCCAGCAGCTTGGGAGCCGGGGTATCCTACGAGCAGTACTTC
cdr3_aa: CASSLGAGVSYEQYF

clone_size: NA
v_call: TRBV9
d_call: TRBD2
j_call: TRBJ2-3
cdr3_nt: TGTGCCAGCGGTAGCGGGTCTCTCACAGATACGCAGTATTTT
cdr3_aa: CASGSGSLTDTQYF

clone_size: NA
v_call: TRBV2
d_call: TRBD1
j_call: TRBJ2-5
cdr3_nt: TGTGCCAGCAGCACCGGGACAGTTCAAGAGACCCAGTACTTC
cdr3_aa: CASSTGTVQETQYF

clone_size: NA
v_call: TRBV9
d_call: TRBD2
j_call: TRBJ2-3
cdr3_nt: TGTGCCAGCAGCGTAGAAGGGGAGGCAACCGGGACTAGCGGGAGGCGCACAGATACGCAGTATTTT
cdr3_aa: CASSVEGEATGTSGRRTDTQYF

clone_size: NA
v_call: TRBV2
d_call: TRBD1
j_call: TRBJ1-2
cdr3_nt: TGTGCCAGCAGAGACAGGGCTAACTATGGCTACACCTTC
cdr3_aa: CASRDRANYGYTF

clone_size: NA
v_call: TRBV5-6
d_call: NA
j_call: TRBJ2-1
cdr3_nt: TGTGCCAGCAGCCTAGGACACTGGGCTAATGAGCAGTTCTTC
cdr3_aa: CASSLGHWANEQFF

clone_size: once
v_call: TRBV15
d_call: NA
j_call: TRBJ1-2
cdr3_nt: TGTGCCACCAGCAGAGATTTTGGGCCATATGGCTACACCTTC
cdr3_aa: CATSRDFGPYGYTF

clone_size: NA
v_call: TRBV18
d_call: TRBD1
j_call: TRBJ1-2
cdr3_nt: TGTGCCAGCTCAGGTCCGGGACAGGGCGCTAGAAACGGGTATGGCTACACCTTC
cdr3_aa: CASSGPGQGARNGYGYTF

clone_size: NA
v_call: TRBV6-5
d_call: NA
j_call: TRBJ1-2
cdr3_nt: TGTGCCAGCCGATCCACAGGGTTCTATGGCTACACCTTC
cdr3_aa: CASRSTGFYGYTF

clone_size: NA
v_call: TRBV9
d_call: TRBD2
j_call: TRBJ2-1
cdr3_nt: TGTGCCAGCAGCGTAGCAGGGACTAGTCTGAATGAGCAGTTCTTC
cdr3_aa: CASSVAGTSLNEQFF

clone_size: NA
v_call: TRBV2
d_call: NA
j_call: TRBJ2-7
cdr3_nt: TGTGCCAGCAGTCTAACCTACGAGCAGTACTTC
cdr3_aa: CASSLTYEQYF

clone_size: NA
v_call: TRBV6-6
d_call: NA
j_call: TRBJ2-3
cdr3_nt: TGTGCCAGCAGTTACTCCACTAGAGTTTCCACAGATACGCAGTATTTT
cdr3_aa: CASSYSTRVSTDTQYF

clone_size: NA
v_call: TRBV4-2
d_call: NA
j_call: TRBJ2-2
cdr3_nt: TGTGCCAGCAGACAGGGGGGGGTAAACACCGGGGAGCTGTTTTTT
cdr3_aa: CASRQGGVNTGELFF

clone_size: NA
v_call: TRBV7-9
d_call: TRBD1
j_call: TRBJ2-1
cdr3_nt: TGTGCCAGCAGCTTCACGGACAGGGTGTACTACAATGAGCAGTTCTTC
cdr3_aa: CASSFTDRVYYNEQFF

clone_size: NA
v_call: TRBV18
d_call: NA
j_call: TRBJ1-5
cdr3_nt: TGTGCCAGCTCACCATTCATAACAGCCCTGGATCGCAATCAGCCCCAGCATTTT
cdr3_aa: CASSPFITALDRNQPQHF

clone_size: NA
v_call: TRBV12-5
d_call: NA
j_call: TRBJ2-3
cdr3_nt: TGTGCTAGTGGTTTAGGCCTTAGCGGTGGGTCCCTCCCCACAGATACGCAGTATTTT
cdr3_aa: CASGLGLSGGSLPTDTQYF

clone_size: NA
v_call: TRBV7-9
d_call: NA
j_call: TRBJ2-7
cdr3_nt: TGTGCCAGCAGCTTAGCGACAGGTCTCGAGCAGTACTTC
cdr3_aa: CASSLATGLEQYF

clone_size: few
v_call: TRBV5-8
d_call: TRBD2
j_call: TRBJ2-1
cdr3_nt: TGTGCCAGCAGCCGCGCATCCTATAGCGGGAGGGGCAATGAGCAGTTCTTC
cdr3_aa: CASSRASYSGRGNEQFF

clone_size: NA
v_call: TRBV15
d_call: NA
j_call: TRBJ1-1
cdr3_nt: TGTGCCACCAGCAGAGGTCGAGGTGAGTCCATGAACACTGAAGCTTTCTTT
cdr3_aa: CATSRGRGESMNTEAFF

clone_size: NA
v_call: TRBV7-8
d_call: NA
j_call: TRBJ1-2
cdr3_nt: TGTGCCAGCAGCCTGCAGACAGGAGTTACGGGATATGGCTACACCTTC
cdr3_aa: CASSLQTGVTGYGYTF

clone_size: many
v_call: TRBV30
d_call: TRBD1
j_call: TRBJ2-4
cdr3_nt: TGTGCCTGGAGGGATCCGGGACAGGGAGTAAACATTCAGTACTTC
cdr3_aa: CAWRDPGQGVNIQYF

clone_size: NA
v_call: TRBV5-8
d_call: NA
j_call: TRBJ2-7
cdr3_nt: TGTGCCAGCAGCTTGAGGTTCGGGAGTGTTGCCTACGAGCAGTACTTC
cdr3_aa: CASSLRFGSVAYEQYF

clone_size: NA
v_call: TRBV12-5
d_call: TRBD1
j_call: TRBJ2-3
cdr3_nt: TGTGCTAGTGGTCCCGGGACAGGGGGTTTGACAGATACGCAGTATTTT
cdr3_aa: CASGPGTGGLTDTQYF

clone_size: NA
v_call: TRBV7-2
d_call: NA
j_call: TRBJ2-5
cdr3_nt: TGTGCCAGCAGCTTAAATAGCGGAGAAGAGACCCAGTACTTC
cdr3_aa: CASSLNSGEETQYF

clone_size: once
v_call: TRBV28
d_call: TRBD1
j_call: TRBJ2-1
cdr3_nt: TGTGCCAGCAGTCCTTGGGGGACAGCAGGGAATGAGCAGTTCTTC
cdr3_aa: CASSPWGTAGNEQFF

clone_size: NA
v_call: TRBV25-1
d_call: TRBD2
j_call: TRBJ2-3
cdr3_nt: TGTGCCAGCAGGACTAGCGGGGGGCCAGATACGCAGTATTTT
cdr3_aa: CASRTSGGPDTQYF

clone_size: NA
v_call: TRBV6-6
d_call: TRBD1
j_call: TRBJ1-4
cdr3_nt: TGTGCCAGCAGCCTCGGGACAGGGTATGAAAAACTGTTTTTT
cdr3_aa: CASSLGTGYEKLFF

clone_size: NA
v_call: TRBV5-1
d_call: TRBD1
j_call: TRBJ2-7
cdr3_nt: TGCGCCAGCAGCTTGGGACAGGGTAAAGACGAGCAGTACTTC
cdr3_aa: CASSLGQGKDEQYF

clone_size: NA
v_call: TRBV6-6
d_call: NA
j_call: TRBJ1-1
cdr3_nt: TGTGCCAGCATCCCCGGGTGGGGAGGGAGGAACACTGAAGCTTTCTTT
cdr3_aa: CASIPGWGGRNTEAFF